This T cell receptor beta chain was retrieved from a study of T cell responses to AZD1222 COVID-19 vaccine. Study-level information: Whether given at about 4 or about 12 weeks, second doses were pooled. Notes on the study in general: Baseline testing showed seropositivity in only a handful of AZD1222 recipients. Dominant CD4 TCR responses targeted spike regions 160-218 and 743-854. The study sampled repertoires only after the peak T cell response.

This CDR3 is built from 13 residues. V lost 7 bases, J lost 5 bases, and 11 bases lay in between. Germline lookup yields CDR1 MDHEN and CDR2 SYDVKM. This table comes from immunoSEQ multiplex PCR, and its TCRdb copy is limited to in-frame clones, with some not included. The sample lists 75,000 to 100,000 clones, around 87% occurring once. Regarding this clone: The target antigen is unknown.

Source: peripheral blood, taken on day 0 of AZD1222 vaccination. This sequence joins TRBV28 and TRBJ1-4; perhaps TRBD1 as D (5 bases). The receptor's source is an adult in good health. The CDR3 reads CASKRGTNEKLFF. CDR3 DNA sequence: TGTGCCAGCAAGAGGGGAACGAATGAAAAACTGTTTTTT.